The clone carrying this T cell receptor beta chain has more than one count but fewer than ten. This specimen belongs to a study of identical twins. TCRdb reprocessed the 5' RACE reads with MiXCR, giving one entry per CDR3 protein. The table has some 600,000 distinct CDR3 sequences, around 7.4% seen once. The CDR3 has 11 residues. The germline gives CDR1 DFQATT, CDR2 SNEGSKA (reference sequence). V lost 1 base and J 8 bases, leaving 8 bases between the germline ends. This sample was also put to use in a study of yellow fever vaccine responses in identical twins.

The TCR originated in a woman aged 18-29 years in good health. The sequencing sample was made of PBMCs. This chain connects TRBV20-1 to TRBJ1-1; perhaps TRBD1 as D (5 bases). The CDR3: CSARARTEAFF. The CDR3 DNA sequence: TGCAGTGCTAGAGCACGGACAGAAGCTTTCTTT.